A selection of T cell receptor beta chains follows, all from one sample in a study of T cell responses to AZD1222 COVID-19 vaccine. Clones were read by immunoSEQ multiplex PCR, and TCRdb kept only the in-frame ones, dropping some. The table shows 150,000 or so clones, with roughly 93% occurring only once. The material was peripheral blood, obtained 28 days after the second AZD1222 dose. Source of these receptors: an adult who received the AZD1222 COVID-19 vaccine. Each CDR3 is given without its conserved first and last residue. The D gene is left open where the match is weak. Some rows have no size entry. The others give once, few or many, or a class for an expanded clone.

D | J | size | V | CDR3
NA | TRBJ2-3 | NA | TRBV24-1 | ATSDSLEGLDTQY
NA | TRBJ1-2 | NA | TRBV6-5 | ASSIPGHPDGYT
TRBD1 | TRBJ2-5 | NA | TRBV5-6 | ASSPLGQGGLETQY
TRBD2 | TRBJ2-5 | NA | TRBV10-3 | AARGGNLGETQY
NA | TRBJ1-2 | NA | TRBV6-5 | ASGYPGSGYGYT
NA | TRBJ1-6 | NA | TRBV5-4 | ASSFGGTPLH
NA | TRBJ1-5 | NA | TRBV3-1/TRBV3-2 | ASSLPGNQPQH
TRBD2 | TRBJ2-5 | NA | TRBV5-1 | ASSLGLAGGYETQY
NA | TRBJ1-4 | NA | TRBV6-1 | ASSDVGAWGEEKLF
NA | TRBJ2-1 | NA | TRBV10-3 | AISEADQPRF
TRBD1 | TRBJ1-2 | NA | TRBV28 | ASRGGQGMGGYT
NA | TRBJ1-3 | few | TRBV9 | ASSADTTSGNTIY
NA | TRBJ2-3 | NA | TRBV7-3 | ASSLGGADTQY
NA | TRBJ2-7 | once | TRBV28 | ASSPRRGRQY
NA | TRBJ1-2 | NA | TRBV6-5 | ASTSQGDGPYGYT
NA | TRBJ1-1 | NA | TRBV25-1 | ASSDRGLAEAF
NA | TRBJ1-3 | NA | TRBV7-9 | ASSFGWANTIY
NA | TRBJ2-7 | once | TRBV7-2 | ASSPRRSSYEQY
NA | TRBJ1-1 | NA | TRBV18 | ASSFSGVNTEAF
NA | TRBJ1-1 | NA | TRBV18 | ASSPSLGTEAF
NA | TRBJ1-1 | NA | TRBV3-1/TRBV3-2 | ASSQYTSGGAGAF
NA | TRBJ2-1 | NA | TRBV30 | AWSPTYNEQF
NA | TRBJ1-1 | NA | TRBV5-1 | ASSLVDVLNTEAF
TRBD2 | TRBJ2-7 | NA | TRBV3-1/TRBV3-2 | ASSPAGGLSYEQY
NA | TRBJ2-7 | NA | TRBV11-2 | ASSLVPHSYEQY
TRBD2 | TRBJ2-7 | once | TRBV5-4 | ASSFRWGGSGYEQY
NA | TRBJ1-1 | NA | TRBV18 | ASSPYRDQRNTEAF
NA | TRBJ2-2 | NA | TRBV6-4 | ASSAGTDTGELF
NA | TRBJ2-1 | NA | TRBV7-3 | ASSFSAADYNEQF